Shown below are 12 T cell receptor beta chains from a single sample sequenced in a study of a mutant IDH1 vaccine in newly diagnosed glioma. Their antigens remain unidentified. This table comes from immunoSEQ multiplex PCR, and its TCRdb copy is limited to in-frame clones, with some not included. The sample yields about 56,000 clones, 85% to 90% seen once. Sample time point: week 35, safety follow-up. Vaccinated patients received 300 ug of mutant IDH1 20-mer peptide per dose, with topical imiquimod. Here the sequenced sample was PBMCs, taken from a glioma patient whose treatment included an IDH1 peptide vaccine. The origin of the receptors is a man aged 40-49 years with glioma.

The chain has TRBV7-3 and TRBJ1-3; 7 bases line up with TRBD1. Per the germline V gene, CDR1 is SGHTA and CDR2 is FQGTGA. CDR3 length: 15 amino acids. V was clipped by 4 bases and J by 0 bases; unmatched bases: 3. The CDR3 sequence is CASSSQGSSGNTIYF. The CDR3 DNA sequence: TGTGCCAGCAGCTCACAGGGGAGCTCTGGAAACACCATATATTTT.

V usage is TRBV6-6 and J usage is TRBJ1-5, with 7 bases that match TRBD1. Germline V gene sequence: CDR1 MNHNY, CDR2 SVGAGI (reference sequence). After removal of 7 bases from V and 6 bases from J, the junction contained 12 bases not matched to a gene. There are 15 residues in the CDR3. The CDR3 nucleotides are TGTGCCAGCACCCGGACAGGCGGAGTTAGTCAGCCCCAGCATTTT. Translated, it gives CASTRTGGVSQPQHF.

This rearrangement joins TRBV11-2 to TRBJ2-5; the D gene is possibly TRBD1 (5 bases). Per germline, CDR1 SGHAT and CDR2 FQNNGV. Between the trimmed V and J ends, which lost 7 bases and 3 bases, there was a span of 15 bases. The CDR3 totals 14 residues. CDR3 region: CASTVGQGKETQYF. CDR3 sequence (DNA): TGTGCCAGCACCGTGGGGCAGGGCAAAGAGACCCAGTACTTC.

The chain uses TRBV5-1 and TRBJ2-5; TRBD1 agrees at 7 bases. This CDR3 is built from 13 residues. Trimming at V came to 7 bases and at J to 2 bases, leaving 5 bases not matched to a gene. Germline lookup yields CDR1 SGHRS and CDR2 YFSETQ. CDR3 sequence reads: CASGRTGQETQYF. DNA of the CDR3: TGCGCCAGCGGCCGGACAGGTCAAGAGACCCAGTACTTC.

In this sample, this clone turned up once. The genes are TRBV9 and TRBJ1-1; TRBD1 agrees at 7 bases. This CDR3 is 14 amino acids long. Unmatched junction bases numbered 3, after V lost 3 bases and J lost 1 base. Germline V gene data show CDR1 as SGDLS and CDR2 as YYNGEE. The CDR3 DNA sequence: TGTGCCAGCAGCGCGGACAGGACGAACACTGAAGCTTTCTTT. As protein: CASSADRTNTEAFF.

This clone came up once. The chain carries TRBV9 and TRBJ1-3; D not resolved. This CDR3 region has 12 residues. Per germline, CDR1 SGDLS and CDR2 YYNGEE. V shed 2 bases and J shed 3 bases, with 3 bases lying between them. CDR3 coding DNA: TGTGCCAGCAGCGTCAGTGGAAACACCATATATTTT. Translating it yields CASSVSGNTIYF.

The chain has TRBV7-9 and TRBJ1-4; the D gene is possibly TRBD1 (5 bases). The germline CDR1 and CDR2 sequences are SEHNR and FQNEAQ (reference sequence). The V end was cut by 10 bases, the J end by 0 bases, with 9 bases between. The CDR3 spans 13 residues. CDR3 sequence (DNA): TGTGCCACCCCGGGGCCAACTAATGAAAAACTGTTTTTT. This translates into CATPGPTNEKLFF.

The gene calls are TRBV19 and TRBJ1-5; D perhaps matches TRBD1 (5 bases). There are 14 residues in the CDR3. CDR1 is LNHDA, CDR2 SQIVND, per germline (reference sequence). The CDR3 loop is CGCRGVYSNQPQHF. CDR3 nucleotide sequence: TGTGGATGTCGGGGGGTTTATAGCAATCAGCCCCAGCATTTT.

V is TRBV18 and J is TRBJ2-2; 10 bases agree with TRBD2. J was trimmed by 5 bases and V by 0 bases; bases with no gene match: 6. The germline CDR1 and CDR2 sequences are KGHSH and LQKENI. The CDR3 loop spans 17 amino acids. CDR3 in amino acids: CASSPPGLAGVTGELFF. The CDR3 DNA follows: TGTGCCAGCTCACCACCGGGGCTAGCGGGAGTTACCGGGGAGCTGTTTTTT.

This clone appeared a few times. This chain connects TRBV15 to TRBJ1-2; D call uncertain. Germline-derived CDR1 and CDR2 are LNHNV and YYDKDF (reference sequence). This CDR3 region has 13 residues. V shed 2 bases and J shed 8 bases, with 12 bases lying between them. In DNA, the CDR3 is TGTGCCACCAGCAGACGGCCGGCACGCGGCTACACCTTC. Translated, it gives CATSRRPARGYTF. Together with reference TRBV15 and TRBJ1-2, the CDR3 gives the full variable domain: DAMVIQNPRYQVTQFGKPVTLSCSQTLNHNVMYWYQQKSSQAPKLLFHYYDKDFNNEADTPDNFQSRRPNTSFCFLDIRSPGLGDTAMYLCATSRRPARGYTFGSGTRLTVV.

The chain links TRBV7-2 to TRBJ2-5; 9 bases map to TRBD2. Germline lookup yields CDR1 SGHTA and CDR2 FQGNSA. J gave up 1 base and V 2 bases, and 5 bases lay outside the gene matches. The CDR3 runs to 16 residues. CDR3 nucleotide sequence: TGTGCCAGCAGCTTAATGTGGCGGGAGGGCCAAGAGACCCAGTACTTC. Its protein product is CASSLMWREGQETQYF.

Only one count was recorded for this clone. This chain's CDR3 is CASSLRQPQHF. In DNA, the CDR3 is TGTGCCAGCAGCTTGCGACAGCCCCAGCATTTT. The chain is built from TRBV5-8 and TRBJ1-5; D remains ambiguous. CDR1 and CDR2 (germline): SGHTS, YDEGEE. The CDR3 contains 11 residues. V was shortened by 1 base and J by 7 bases, with 3 bases between the two germline ends. The variable domain in full, with the rest retrieved from reference TRBV5-8 and TRBJ1-5, is EAGVTQSPTHLIKTRGQQATLRCSPISGHTSVYWYQQALGLGLQFLLWYDEGEERNRGNFPPRFSGRQFPNYSSELNVNALELEDSALYLCASSLRQPQHFGDGTRLSIL.